Listed below are T cell receptor beta chains from one sample, sequenced in a study of CD4 T cell repertoires in COVID-19. Profiled with immunoSEQ multiplex PCR; TCRdb holds only in-frame clones, not every one. Altogether about 490 clones are present, about 20% being singletons, with the ten largest covering more than 15%. The antigens these receptors bind are not known. The starting material was memory CD4+ T cells, cultured in vitro, obtained after recovery from COVID-19. The receptors stem from a human donor who had COVID-19. Both conserved end residues are part of each CDR3. Fields, in order: CDR3 length, V gene, J gene, clone size, D gene, CDR3 protein, CDR3 DNA. A D gene is named only where the DNA matches it firmly. Only part of the rows carry a size: once, few, many, or a class if the clone is expanded.

len: 12
v_gene: TRBV19
j_gene: TRBJ2-7
abundance: medium-sized
d_gene: .
CDR3aa: CASSTDRYEQYF
CDR3nt: TGTGCCAGTAGCACAGACAGGTACGAGCAGTACTTC

len: 15
v_gene: TRBV2
j_gene: TRBJ2-7
abundance: .
d_gene: TRBD1
CDR3aa: CASTPSGSGGYEQYF
CDR3nt: TGTGCCAGCACTCCGTCCGGGTCAGGGGGATACGAGCAGTACTTC

len: 15
v_gene: TRBV5-5
j_gene: TRBJ2-2
abundance: medium-sized
d_gene: .
CDR3aa: CASSRDIGNTGELFF
CDR3nt: TGTGCCAGCAGCCGGGACATTGGAAACACCGGGGAGCTGTTTTTT

len: 17
v_gene: TRBV27
j_gene: TRBJ2-4
abundance: medium-sized
d_gene: TRBD2
CDR3aa: CASSLISGGVAKNIQYF
CDR3nt: TGTGCCAGCAGTTTAATATCGGGGGGAGTAGCCAAAAACATTCAGTACTTC

len: 14
v_gene: TRBV2
j_gene: TRBJ2-7
abundance: medium-sized
d_gene: .
CDR3aa: CASSVRGIPYEQYF
CDR3nt: TGTGCCAGCAGTGTTAGGGGGATCCCCTACGAGCAGTACTTC

len: 15
v_gene: TRBV19
j_gene: TRBJ1-3
abundance: medium-sized
d_gene: .
CDR3aa: CASSIKHHSGNTIYF
CDR3nt: TGTGCCAGTAGTATAAAACATCACTCTGGAAACACCATATATTTT

len: 14
v_gene: TRBV3-1/TRBV3-2
j_gene: TRBJ2-7
abundance: .
d_gene: .
CDR3aa: CASSQVFGFGEQYF
CDR3nt: TGTGCCAGCAGCCAAGTCTTCGGTTTCGGAGAGCAGTACTTC

len: 16
v_gene: TRBV18
j_gene: TRBJ2-7
abundance: few
d_gene: .
CDR3aa: CASSPSPRGQFYEQYF
CDR3nt: TGTGCCAGCTCACCCTCGCCAAGAGGGCAGTTTTACGAGCAGTACTTC

len: 13
v_gene: TRBV28
j_gene: TRBJ2-4
abundance: hyperexpanded
d_gene: .
CDR3aa: CASEDRTKNIQYF
CDR3nt: TGTGCCAGTGAGGACAGAACGAAAAACATTCAGTACTTC

len: 15
v_gene: TRBV9
j_gene: TRBJ1-6
abundance: hyperexpanded
d_gene: .
CDR3aa: CASSVNSKGNSPLHF
CDR3nt: TGTGCCAGCAGCGTAAACAGTAAAGGGAATTCACCCCTCCACTTT

len: 13
v_gene: TRBV14
j_gene: TRBJ1-1
abundance: medium-sized
d_gene: .
CDR3aa: CASSLYRNTEAFF
CDR3nt: TGTGCCAGCAGCCTCTACAGGAACACTGAAGCTTTCTTT

len: 13
v_gene: TRBV3-1/TRBV3-2
j_gene: TRBJ2-5
abundance: .
d_gene: TRBD1
CDR3aa: CASSRQGQETQYF
CDR3nt: TGTGCCAGCAGCCGACAGGGGCAAGAGACCCAGTACTTC

len: 14
v_gene: TRBV27
j_gene: TRBJ2-7
abundance: large
d_gene: TRBD2
CDR3aa: CASSFGREANEQYF
CDR3nt: TGTGCCAGCAGTTTTGGGCGGGAGGCTAACGAGCAGTACTTC

len: 16
v_gene: TRBV4-1
j_gene: TRBJ2-1
abundance: .
d_gene: TRBD2
CDR3aa: CASSQGLAGGWDEQFF
CDR3nt: TGCGCCAGCAGCCAAGGGCTAGCGGGAGGGTGGGATGAGCAGTTCTTC